Presented here are 4 T cell receptor beta chains from one specimen sequenced in a study of blood T cell repertoires in COVID-19. The method was immunoSEQ multiplex PCR; TCRdb's version includes in-frame clones alone and lacks a portion of them. The table shows about 130,000 clones, with roughly four fifths occurring only once. Sequencing used peripheral blood. The receptor set was obtained from a woman aged 55-70 years with acute or convalescent COVID-19.

The chain joins TRBV11-2 to TRBJ1-1, with 7 bases that match TRBD1. The junction had 3 bases not matched to a gene; V was cut back by 4 bases and J by 1 base. The CDR3 is made up of 14 amino acids. Per germline, CDR1 SGHAT and CDR2 FQNNGV. The CDR3 DNA is TGTGCCAGCAGCTCGCGACAGGGGAACACTGAAGCTTTCTTT. Its protein is CASSSRQGNTEAFF.

The chain is built from TRBV12-2 and TRBJ1-5. TRBV12-2 counts as a pseudogene. CDR3 length: 17 residues. Here the CDR3 DNA reads TGTGCAAGTCGCTTATCGGTCCGCACGGAGACCAATCAGCCCCAGCATTTT. Translated, it gives CASRLSVRTETNQPQHF.

V is TRBV19 and J is TRBJ2-5; no firm D call. The CDR3 has 13 amino acids. Deletions cut 2 bases from V and 5 bases from J, with 9 bases between. CDR1 is LNHDA, CDR2 SQIVND, per germline (reference sequence). The CDR3 region has the DNA TGTGCCAGTAGTATAACACCCAGGGAGACCCAGTACTTC. Its translation is CASSITPRETQYF. The variable domain in full, with the rest retrieved from reference TRBV19 and TRBJ2-5, is DGGITQSPKYLFRKEGQNVTLSCEQNLNHDAMYWYRQDPGQGLRLIYYSQIVNDFQKGDIAEGYSVSREKKESFPLTVTSAQKNPTAFYLCASSITPRETQYFGPGTRLLVL.

The rearrangement links TRBV19 to TRBJ1-5; no clear D gene. The CDR3 extends over 13 amino acids. The V end was cut by 3 bases, the J end by 5 bases, with 8 bases between. Germline CDR1 is LNHDA and CDR2 is SQIVND (reference sequence). CDR3 region: CASSINSDQPQHF. DNA for the CDR3: TGTGCCAGTAGTATTAATTCAGATCAGCCCCAGCATTTT.